These 17 T cell receptor beta chains were sequenced from one sample in a study of T cell repertoires in cytomegalovirus infection (dated by TCRdb to about 2019). The data were produced on an Illumina HiSeq 1500. The raw public data were reprocessed by TCRdb itself: fastp quality trimming at Q25, MiXCR clonotype calling, in-frame beta chains only. For every CDR3 protein sequence, its rows merge into one entry that carries the most common genes and DNA. The sample profile shows 200,000 to 250,000 distinct CDR3 sequences; 22% of them were found once. Approximately 18% of the sample comes from the top ten. Sequencing was performed on CD8+ T cells from PBMCs. All receptors derive from a human donor in good health (CMV status not recorded). Some clones in this sample may be carry-over from other donors' samples.

This clonotype was recorded many times. The rearrangement joins TRBV12-3 or TRBV12-4 to TRBJ2-5, with 9 bases lining up with TRBD1. V shed 6 bases and J 5 bases; nucleotides not matched to a gene: 7. This CDR3 has 14 amino acids. CDR3 sequence reads: CASRRTGEGETQYF. CDR3 sequence (DNA): TGTGCCAGCAGACGGACAGGGGAGGGGGAGACCCAGTACTTC.

The V gene is TRBV4-1, the J gene TRBJ2-1; TRBD2 agrees at 9 bases. In germline, CDR1 is MGHRA, CDR2 YSYEKL. The CDR3 sequence is 15 residues long. With 4 bases clipped from V and 5 bases from J, the junction kept 6 bases outside the gene matches. The DNA for the CDR3 is TGCGCCAGCAGCCCCATTGCGGGGGGGAACAATGAGCAGTTCTTC. It translates to CASSPIAGGNNEQFF.

This chain uses TRBV5-1 with TRBJ2-7, with D unclear. V was cut by 4 bases and J by 3 bases, with 11 bases left in between. The CDR3 length is 13 residues. Germline V gene sequence: CDR1 SGHRS, CDR2 YFSETQ. This chain's CDR3 is CASSGGSIYEQYF. The CDR3, as DNA: TGCGCCAGCAGCGGTGGGTCCATCTACGAGCAGTACTTC.

This clonotype was found many times. The chain has TRBV28 and TRBJ1-4; unclear D gene. CDR1 and CDR2 (germline): MDHEN, SYDVKM. Between the trimmed V and J ends, which lost 2 bases and 6 bases, there was a span of 16 bases. The CDR3 extends over 16 amino acids. The CDR3 region is CASSLGGAEQDEKLFF. The CDR3 nucleotides read TGTGCCAGCAGTTTAGGTGGCGCGGAGCAAGATGAAAAACTGTTTTTT.

This clonotype was observed a few times. V and J are TRBV11-3 and TRBJ1-1; the D is unclear. The CDR3 contains 14 residues. The V and J ends lost 0 bases and 1 base respectively, with 6 bases between them. CDR1 is SGHNT and CDR2 is YENEEA in the germline V gene. In DNA, the CDR3 is TGTGCCAGCAGCTTAGATCGCAGGAACACTGAAGCTTTCTTT. Translated, it gives CASSLDRRNTEAFF.

This rearrangement joins TRBV27 to TRBJ1-2; 7 bases match TRBD1. The V gene end was trimmed by 4 bases and the J gene end by 1 base; junction bases not matched to a gene: 3. This CDR3 has 14 amino acids. From germline, CDR1 is MNHEY and CDR2 SMNVEV (reference sequence). This CDR3 is CASSSRQGNYGYTF. CDR3 nucleotide sequence: TGTGCCAGCAGTTCACGACAGGGTAACTATGGCTACACCTTC.

This chain links TRBV29-1 with TRBJ2-7, with TRBD2 matching 8 bases. CDR3 length: 13 residues. V lost 4 bases to trimming and J lost 2 bases; unmatched junction nucleotides: 4. Germline CDR1 and CDR2: SQVTM and ANQGSEA. CDR3 sequence reads: CSVVTSGTYEQYF. The CDR3 region has the DNA TGCAGCGTTGTAACTAGCGGCACCTACGAGCAGTACTTC.

This clonotype occurred many times. J is TRBJ1-1 and V is TRBV20-1; D remains ambiguous. Germline lookup yields CDR1 DFQATT and CDR2 SNEGSKA (reference sequence). The ends were cut back, 0 bases at V and 4 bases at J, with 12 bases in the middle. This CDR3 region has 14 residues. In DNA, the CDR3 is TGCAGTGCTAGAGACCGGAGTGATATCACTGAAGCTTTCTTT. Its protein product is CSARDRSDITEAFF.

This clonotype was seen repeatedly, ten times or more. The chain has TRBV28 and TRBJ1-1, with 9 positions matching TRBD1. V lost 2 bases and J lost 3; bases outside the gene matches: 4. In germline, CDR1 is MDHEN, CDR2 SYDVKM. The CDR3 runs 15 residues. The CDR3 protein is CASSLLQGADTEAFF. In nucleotides, the CDR3 is TGTGCCAGCAGTTTACTACAGGGGGCTGACACTGAAGCTTTCTTT.

The chain carries TRBV10-3 and TRBJ2-7; possible D gene TRBD2, 5 bases. The V end lost 5 bases, the J end lost 5 bases, and 19 bases lay between the germline ends. This CDR3 comprises 15 residues. Germline CDR1 ENHRY, CDR2 SYGVKD. DNA of the CDR3: TGTGCCATCAGTCATAAACCGGGGTCATATAACGAGCAGTACTTC. This sequence encodes CAISHKPGSYNEQYF.

V is TRBV7-9 and J is TRBJ1-4; 7 bases are a match to TRBD1. V lost 5 bases and J lost 3; bases outside the gene matches: 6. The CDR3 runs to 15 residues. The V gene's germline CDR1 is SEHNR and CDR2 FQNEAQ (reference sequence). The CDR3 loop reads CASSPGTASNEKLFF. The CDR3 DNA reads as TGTGCCAGCAGCCCCGGGACAGCGTCTAATGAAAAACTGTTTTTT.

This clonotype was detected many times. The chain couples TRBV4-1 to TRBJ2-1; D gene uncertain. CDR1 is MGHRA and CDR2 is YSYEKL in the germline V gene. The CDR3 consists of 15 residues. V was shortened by 0 bases and J by 2 bases, with 8 bases between the two germline ends. CDR3 nucleotides: TGCGCCAGCAGCCAAGACCGCCCCCCCTACAATGAGCAGTTCTTC. This encodes CASSQDRPPYNEQFF.

This clonotype came up a few times. This rearrangement joins TRBV20-1 to TRBJ2-1, with 10 bases fitting TRBD1. From germline, CDR1 is DFQATT and CDR2 SNEGSKA (reference sequence). This CDR3 has 15 residues. J lost 6 bases, V lost 0 bases, and 5 bases had no gene match. The CDR3 here is CSARERDRGTNEQFF. The CDR3 nucleotides read TGCAGTGCTAGAGAAAGGGACAGGGGTACCAATGAGCAGTTCTTC.

This clonotype appeared a few times. V and J are TRBV28 and TRBJ1-6; the match to TRBD1 covers 7 bases. With V trimmed by 3 bases and J by 8 bases, 7 bases remained unmatched. Germline assignment: CDR1 MDHEN and CDR2 SYDVKM. The CDR3 has 15 amino acids. The CDR3 loop is CASSFLSQGDSPLHF. The CDR3 DNA follows: TGTGCCAGCAGTTTTTTATCGCAGGGGGATTCACCCCTCCACTTT.

This clonotype was picked up many times. This rearrangement joins TRBV7-3 to TRBJ1-1; 7 bases are a match to TRBD1. CDR1 and CDR2 from the germline V gene are SGHTA and FQGTGA. V shed 0 bases and J 0 bases; nucleotides not matched to a gene: 7. The CDR3 totals 17 residues. Here the CDR3 reads CASSLTGTEYLNTEAFF. CDR3 sequence (DNA): TGTGCCAGCAGCTTAACTGGGACAGAGTACTTGAACACTGAAGCTTTCTTT.

This chain joins TRBV20-1 and TRBJ2-1; D perhaps matches TRBD2 (5 bases). The CDR3 covers 14 residues. Trimming pared 1 base from V and 7 bases from J, leaving 14 bases between. Germline values: CDR1 DFQATT, CDR2 SNEGSKA (reference sequence). The CDR3 loop is CSARAFITGNEQFF. The CDR3 coding sequence is TGCAGTGCTAGAGCCTTTATAACGGGGAATGAGCAGTTCTTC.

CDR3 in DNA: TGCAGTGCCCAACCGGGACTAGCGGCCTACAATGAGCAGTTCTTC. It translates to CSAQPGLAAYNEQFF. The chain employs TRBV20-1 and TRBJ2-1; 11 bases agree with TRBD2. After removal of 6 bases from V and 2 bases from J, the junction contained 6 bases not matched to a gene. Germline V CDR1 and CDR2: DFQATT, SNEGSKA (reference sequence). The CDR3 has 15 residues.